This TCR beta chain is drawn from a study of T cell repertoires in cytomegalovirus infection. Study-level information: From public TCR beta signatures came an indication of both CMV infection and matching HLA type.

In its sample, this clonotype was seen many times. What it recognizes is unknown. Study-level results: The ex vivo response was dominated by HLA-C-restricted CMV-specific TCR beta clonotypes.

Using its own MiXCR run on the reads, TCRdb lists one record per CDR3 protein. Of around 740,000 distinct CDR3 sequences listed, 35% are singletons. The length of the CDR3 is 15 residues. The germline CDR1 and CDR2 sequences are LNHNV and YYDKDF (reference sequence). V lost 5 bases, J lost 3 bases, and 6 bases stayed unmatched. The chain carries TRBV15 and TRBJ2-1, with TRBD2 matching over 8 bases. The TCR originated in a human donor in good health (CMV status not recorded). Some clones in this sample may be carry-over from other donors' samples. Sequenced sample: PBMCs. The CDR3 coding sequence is TGTGCCACCAGCTCCAGGACTAGCCTCTACAATGAGCAGTTCTTC. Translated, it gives CATSSRTSLYNEQFF.